Shown below are 25 T cell receptor beta chains from a single sample sequenced in a study of identical twins (dated by TCRdb to the mid-2010s). Receptor libraries were prepared by 5' RACE. The reads were generated on an Illumina HiSeq 2000. TCRdb took the public reads, trimmed them with fastp at Q25, ran MiXCR for clone calling and kept in-frame beta chains. All rows with the same CDR3 protein become a single entry with the most common DNA and genes. This sample is represented by about 390,000 distinct CDR3 sequences; roughly 9% of them were singletons. Under 9.5% of the sample is held by the ten biggest clonotypes. The specimen was naive T cells sorted from blood. Explained via the paper, the cell subset or site label denotes: cells isolated with a human naive T-cell isolation kit. Source of these receptors: a woman in her 50s in good health.

The gene calls are TRBV5-1 and TRBJ2-7; tentatively, D is TRBD1 (6 bases). Germline CDR1 is SGHRS and CDR2 is YFSETQ. The CDR3 runs to 15 residues. Trimming removed 0 bases from V and 1 base from J, with 11 bases in between. CDR3 amino acids: CASSLEGGQSYEQYF. CDR3 DNA sequence: TGCGCCAGCAGCTTGGAAGGAGGACAGTCCTACGAGCAGTACTTC.

This clonotype appeared a few times. The rearrangement joins TRBV12-3 or TRBV12-4 to TRBJ2-7; 9 bases fit TRBD1. The V and J ends lost 5 bases and 3 bases, in that order; junction bases with no gene match: 8. CDR3 length equals 15 residues. CDR3 amino acids: CASSLVGQGIYEQYV. CDR3 nucleotide sequence: TGTGCCAGCAGTCTTGTCGGACAGGGGATCTACGAGCAGTACGTC.

This clonotype was found many times. The chain recombines TRBV24-1 with TRBJ2-1; 7 nucleotides align to TRBD2. J lost 7 bases, V lost 0 bases, and 8 bases had no gene match. Germline values: CDR1 KGHDR, CDR2 SFDVKD. This CDR3 is built from 16 residues. The CDR3 loop reads CATSDLTFGRSNEQFF. The DNA for the CDR3 is TGTGCCACCAGTGATTTGACTTTCGGGAGGTCTAATGAGCAGTTCTTC.

A few counts support this clonotype. This chain uses TRBV14 with TRBJ1-4; 7 positions match TRBD1. The germline V gene encodes CDR1 SGHDN and CDR2 FVKESK. V trimming: 1 base; J trimming: 4 bases; junction bases outside the gene matches: 9. The CDR3 is 17 residues long. CDR3 protein: CASSQGFGQAINEKLFF. DNA of the CDR3: TGTGCCAGCAGCCAAGGATTCGGACAGGCGATTAATGAAAAACTGTTTTTT.

Only a few counts were recorded for this clonotype. This chain uses TRBV5-1 with TRBJ1-2; maybe TRBD1 (5 bases). Per germline, CDR1 SGHRS and CDR2 YFSETQ. Trimming pared 0 bases from V and 7 bases from J, leaving 16 bases between. The CDR3 has 15 residues. The CDR3 sequence: CASSLARSSRGGYTF. In DNA, the CDR3 is TGCGCCAGCAGCTTGGCCAGGAGTAGTAGGGGTGGCTACACCTTC.

This clonotype was picked up a small number of times. The chain couples TRBV20-1 to TRBJ2-5; D ambiguous. Germline CDR1 reads DFQATT; CDR2 reads SNEGSKA (reference sequence). The CDR3 loop spans 11 amino acids. Trimming cost V 0 bases and J 6 bases, with 5 bases left between them. CDR3 bases: TGCAGTGCTAGAGAGGGTCAGACCCAGTACTTC. It codes for CSAREGQTQYF.

This clonotype was counted only a few times. The V call is TRBV5-1, the J call TRBJ2-1; no clear D gene. CDR1 is SGHRS and CDR2 is YFSETQ in the germline V gene. The V end was cut by 4 bases, the J end by 12 bases, with 14 bases between. CDR3 length: 12 amino acids. The CDR3: CASSPGWDRQFF. In DNA, the CDR3 is TGCGCCAGCAGCCCGGGCTGGGATAGGCAGTTCTTC.

This clonotype was seen at least ten times. The V gene is TRBV20-1, the J gene TRBJ2-1, with TRBD2 identical over 11 bases. The CDR3 runs 18 residues. V shed 3 bases and J 4 bases; nucleotides not matched to a gene: 14. Germline assignment: CDR1 DFQATT and CDR2 SNEGSKA (reference sequence). The CDR3 DNA reads TGCAGTGCTAGGCTGATACTAGCGGGAGTACCCACTTACAATGAGCAGTTCTTC. It specifies CSARLILAGVPTYNEQFF.

The chain recombines TRBV7-2 with TRBJ2-7, with TRBD1 as a possible D gene (6 bases). V was shortened by 3 bases and J by 7 bases, with 22 bases between the two germline ends. The CDR3 is 16 residues long. Germline values: CDR1 SGHTA, CDR2 FQGNSA. CDR3 amino acids: CASSFVAGTPSGEQYF. CDR3 in DNA: TGTGCCAGCAGCTTTGTAGCCGGGACACCCTCGGGGGAGCAGTACTTC.

This clonotype was counted ten times or more. This chain uses TRBV12-3 or TRBV12-4 with TRBJ1-3; D is possibly TRBD1 (5 bases). This CDR3 is 14 amino acids long. V shed 6 bases and J shed 0 bases, with 9 bases lying between them. Written as DNA, the CDR3 is TGTGCCAGCAGCCCAGGGTTCTCTGGAAACACCATATATTTT. Its translation is CASSPGFSGNTIYF.

The V gene is TRBV4-1, the J gene TRBJ2-5; D unresolved. Germline V gives CDR1 MGHRA, CDR2 YSYEKL. The length of the CDR3 is 13 residues. The V end lost 3 bases, the J end lost 5 bases, and 10 bases lay between the germline ends. The CDR3 bases are TGCGCCAGCAGCCAGGACCCGCGTGAGACCCAGTACTTC. Amino acid sequence: CASSQDPRETQYF.

This clonotype was recorded at least ten times. V gene TRBV27 combines with J gene TRBJ1-4; TRBD1 matches 7 bases. Germline-derived CDR1 and CDR2 are MNHEY and SMNVEV (reference sequence). The junction had 15 bases not matched to a gene; V was cut back by 5 bases and J by 0 bases. CDR3 length: 19 amino acids. CDR3 nucleotides: TGTGCCAGCAGTAGCTTTAGGGACAGCATCCAACCAACTAATGAAAAACTGTTTTTT. Protein: CASSSFRDSIQPTNEKLFF.

This clonotype was recorded many times. Here the CDR3 reads CASSSSGREQFF. CDR3 coding DNA: TGCGCCAGCAGCTCGTCCGGGCGAGAGCAGTTCTTC. The V call is TRBV5-1, the J call TRBJ2-1; no clear D gene. There are 12 residues in the CDR3. V gave up 3 bases and J gave up 10 bases, with 11 bases separating them. Germline loops: CDR1 SGHRS, CDR2 YFSETQ.

This clonotype was recorded a few times. V is TRBV6-2 or TRBV6-3 and J is TRBJ1-3, with D perhaps matching TRBD1 (6 bases). The CDR3 has 14 residues. The V and J ends lost 10 bases and 1 base respectively, with 14 bases between them. Germline V gene data show CDR1 as MNHEY and CDR2 as SVGEGT. CDR3 amino acids: CATREQGSGNTIYF. DNA for the CDR3: TGTGCCACCCGAGAACAGGGATCTGGAAACACCATATATTTT.

This clonotype has just a few counts. V gene TRBV24-1 combines with J gene TRBJ2-1; TRBD2 is a possible D gene (7 bases). Germline CDR1 and CDR2: KGHDR and SFDVKD. The germline V and J ends were trimmed by 5 bases and 2 bases, with 21 bases remaining between them. The CDR3 has 18 amino acids. In DNA, the CDR3 is TGTGCCACCAGTGGGCTGAGAGGGGGGGCCCCGGCCTACAATGAGCAGTTCTTC. It specifies CATSGLRGGAPAYNEQFF.

The rearrangement joins TRBV7-9 to TRBJ2-2; the D call may be TRBD1 or TRBD2 (5 bases each). Germline loops: CDR1 SEHNR, CDR2 FQNEAQ (reference sequence). The V gene lost 5 bases and the J gene lost 1 base, with 11 bases spanning the gap. The CDR3 sequence is 15 residues long. CDR3 sequence (DNA): TGTGCCAGCAGCCTAAGAGGGGTGAACACCGGGGAGCTGTTTTTT. This sequence encodes CASSLRGVNTGELFF.

The J gene is TRBJ2-1, the V gene TRBV12-3 or TRBV12-4, with D unclear. This CDR3 has 12 amino acids. V was pared by 10 bases and J by 7 bases, with 14 bases between. CDR3 in amino acids: CAIKIPSNEQFF. The DNA for the CDR3 is TGTGCCATAAAAATCCCCTCAAATGAGCAGTTCTTC.

This clonotype has ten or more counts. The chain employs TRBV12-3 or TRBV12-4 and TRBJ1-6; no definite D call. V was cut by 3 bases and J by 1 base, with 4 bases left in between. The length of the CDR3 is 14 residues. CDR3 DNA sequence: TGTGCCAGCAGTTTGGAGTCCTATAATTCACCCCTCCACTTT. Translating gives CASSLESYNSPLHF.

The rearrangement joins TRBV14 to TRBJ2-7, with TRBD2 matching 8 bases. Germline CDR1 SGHDN, CDR2 FVKESK. V lost 4 bases, J lost 2 bases, and 7 bases stayed unmatched. The CDR3 spans 15 residues. CDR3 loop: CASSPPSGLPYEQYF. CDR3 sequence (DNA): TGTGCCAGCAGCCCGCCTAGCGGGCTCCCCTACGAGCAGTACTTC.

The table lists this clonotype with a few counts. The rearrangement joins TRBV4-1 to TRBJ2-1; D gene ambiguous. In germline, CDR1 is MGHRA, CDR2 YSYEKL. This CDR3 region has 14 residues. The V gene lost 1 base and the J gene lost 8 bases, with 12 bases spanning the gap. The CDR3 DNA follows: TGCGCCAGCAGCCAAGCTTCCGTGGGGTATGAGCAGTTCTTC. Protein product: CASSQASVGYEQFF.

In this sample, this clonotype turned up many times. J is TRBJ2-7 and V is TRBV29-1; possibly TRBD1 or TRBD2 for D (5 bases each). The CDR3 covers 12 residues. Trimming pared 5 bases from V and 0 bases from J, leaving 8 bases between. Germline CDR1 is SQVTM and CDR2 is ANQGSEA. The CDR3 loop is CSVRGSSYEQYF. For the CDR3, the DNA is TGCAGCGTTCGGGGCAGCTCCTACGAGCAGTACTTC.

This clonotype showed up just a few times. The CDR3 DNA sequence: TGCGCCAGCAGCCAAGGGGCCGGACTAGTCGGGGAGACCCAGTACTTC. The encoded protein is CASSQGAGLVGETQYF. The chain joins TRBV4-1 to TRBJ2-5; 7 nucleotides align to TRBD2. CDR3 size: 16 residues. The V segment lost 1 base and the J segment 5 bases; nucleotides outside the gene matches: 10. From germline, CDR1 is MGHRA and CDR2 YSYEKL.

This clonotype was counted at least ten times. This chain links TRBV7-2 with TRBJ2-7, with a possible D match to TRBD2 (6 bases). The V end was cut by 1 base, the J end by 3 bases, with 10 bases between. Germline-derived CDR1 and CDR2 are SGHTA and FQGNSA. The CDR3 covers 14 residues. DNA of the CDR3: TGTGCCAGCAGCTTAGTTGAGGGAGGCTACGAGCAGTACTTC. Protein: CASSLVEGGYEQYF. Together with reference TRBV7-2 and TRBJ2-7, the CDR3 gives the full variable domain: GAGVSQSPSNKVTEKGKDVELRCDPISGHTALYWYRQSLGQGLEFLIYFQGNSAPDKSGLPSDRFSAERTGGSVSTLTIQRTQQEDSAVYLCASSLVEGGYEQYFGPGTRLTVT.

The V and J genes are TRBV20-1 and TRBJ2-1, with 9 bases that match TRBD2. The germline gives CDR1 DFQATT, CDR2 SNEGSKA (reference sequence). J lost 0 bases, V lost 2 bases, and 5 bases had no gene match. CDR3 length equals 16 residues. CDR3 sequence: CSARYLSGSSYNEQFF. In DNA form, the CDR3 reads TGCAGTGCTAGATACCTTAGCGGGAGCTCCTACAATGAGCAGTTCTTC.

V and J are TRBV4-1 and TRBJ1-2, with D unresolved. CDR1 and CDR2 from the germline V gene are MGHRA and YSYEKL. V lost 1 base and J 2 bases, leaving 11 bases between the germline ends. The CDR3 extends over 15 amino acids. CDR3 residues: CASSQATPRNYGYTF. The CDR3 DNA reads as TGCGCCAGCAGCCAAGCGACACCTCGAAACTATGGCTACACCTTC.